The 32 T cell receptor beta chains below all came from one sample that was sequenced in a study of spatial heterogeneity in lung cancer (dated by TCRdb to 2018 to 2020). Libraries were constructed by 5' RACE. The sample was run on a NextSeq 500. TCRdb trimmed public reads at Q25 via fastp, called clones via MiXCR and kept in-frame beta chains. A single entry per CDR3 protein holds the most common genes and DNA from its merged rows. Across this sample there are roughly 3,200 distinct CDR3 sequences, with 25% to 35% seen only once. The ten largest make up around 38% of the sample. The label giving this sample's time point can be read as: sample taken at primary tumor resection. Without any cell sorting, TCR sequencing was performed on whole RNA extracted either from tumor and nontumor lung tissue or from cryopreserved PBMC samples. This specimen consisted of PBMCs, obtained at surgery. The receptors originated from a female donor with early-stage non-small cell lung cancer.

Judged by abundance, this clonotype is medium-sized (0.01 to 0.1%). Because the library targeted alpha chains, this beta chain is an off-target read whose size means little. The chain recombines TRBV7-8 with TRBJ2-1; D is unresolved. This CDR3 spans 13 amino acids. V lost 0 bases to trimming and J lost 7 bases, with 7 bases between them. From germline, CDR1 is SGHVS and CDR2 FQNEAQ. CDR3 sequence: CASSLALNNEQFF. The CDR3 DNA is TGTGCCAGCAGCTTAGCACTTAATAATGAGCAGTTCTTC.

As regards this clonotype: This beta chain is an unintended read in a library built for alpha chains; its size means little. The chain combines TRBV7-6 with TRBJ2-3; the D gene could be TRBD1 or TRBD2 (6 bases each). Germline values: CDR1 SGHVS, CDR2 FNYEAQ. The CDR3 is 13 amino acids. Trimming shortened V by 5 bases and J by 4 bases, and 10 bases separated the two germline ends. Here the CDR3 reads CASSTGAADTQYF. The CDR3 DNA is TGTGCCAGCAGCACGGGGGCGGCAGATACGCAGTATTTT. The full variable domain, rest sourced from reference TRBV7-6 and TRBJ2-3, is GAGVSQSPRYKVTKRGQDVALRCDPISGHVSLYWYRQALGQGPEFLTYFNYEAQQDKSGLPNDRFSAERPEGSISTLTIQRTEQRDSAMYRCASSTGAADTQYFGPGTRLTVL.

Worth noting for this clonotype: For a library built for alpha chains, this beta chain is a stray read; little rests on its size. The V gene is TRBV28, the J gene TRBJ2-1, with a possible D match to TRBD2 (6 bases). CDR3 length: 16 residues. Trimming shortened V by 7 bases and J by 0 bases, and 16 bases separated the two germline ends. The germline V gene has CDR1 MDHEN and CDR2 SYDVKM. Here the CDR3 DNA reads TGTGCCAGCATGACGTTAGCGGAAAGCTCCTACAATGAGCAGTTCTTC. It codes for CASMTLAESSYNEQFF.

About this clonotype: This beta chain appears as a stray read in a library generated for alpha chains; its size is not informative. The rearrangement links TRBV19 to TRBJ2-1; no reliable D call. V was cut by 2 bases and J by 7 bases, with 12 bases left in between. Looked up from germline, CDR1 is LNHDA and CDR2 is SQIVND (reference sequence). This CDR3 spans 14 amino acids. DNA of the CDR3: TGTGCCAGTAGTATATACGGCAGCTATAATGAGCAGTTCTTC. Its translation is CASSIYGSYNEQFF.

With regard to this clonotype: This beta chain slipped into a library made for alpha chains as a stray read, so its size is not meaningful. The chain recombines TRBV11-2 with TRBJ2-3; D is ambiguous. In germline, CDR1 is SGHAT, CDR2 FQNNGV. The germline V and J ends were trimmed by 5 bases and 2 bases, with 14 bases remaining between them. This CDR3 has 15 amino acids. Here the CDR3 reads CASSKTLTSTDTQYF. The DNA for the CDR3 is TGTGCCAGCAGCAAAACTTTGACTTCCACAGATACGCAGTATTTT. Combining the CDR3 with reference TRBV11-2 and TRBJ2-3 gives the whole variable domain EAGVAQSPRYKIIEKRQSVAFWCNPISGHATLYWYQQILGQGPKLLIQFQNNGVVDDSQLPKDRFSAERLKGVDSTLKIQPAKLEDSAVYLCASSKTLTSTDTQYFGPGTRLTVL.

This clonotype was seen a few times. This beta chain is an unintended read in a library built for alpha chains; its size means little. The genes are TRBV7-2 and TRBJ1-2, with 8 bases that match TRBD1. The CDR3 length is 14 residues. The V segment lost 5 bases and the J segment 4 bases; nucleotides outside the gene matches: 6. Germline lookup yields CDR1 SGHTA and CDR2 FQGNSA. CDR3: CASSPDRGPYGYTF. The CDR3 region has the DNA TGTGCCAGCAGCCCAGACAGGGGCCCCTATGGCTACACCTTC. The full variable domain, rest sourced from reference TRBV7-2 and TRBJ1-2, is GAGVSQSPSNKVTEKGKDVELRCDPISGHTALYWYRQSLGQGLEFLIYFQGNSAPDKSGLPSDRFSAERTGGSVSTLTIQRTQQEDSAVYLCASSPDRGPYGYTFGSGTRLTVV.

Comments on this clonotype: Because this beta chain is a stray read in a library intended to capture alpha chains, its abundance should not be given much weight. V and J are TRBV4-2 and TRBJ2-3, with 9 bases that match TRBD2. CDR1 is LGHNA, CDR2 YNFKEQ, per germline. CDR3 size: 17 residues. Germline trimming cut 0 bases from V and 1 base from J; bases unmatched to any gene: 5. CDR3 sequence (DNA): TGTGCCAGCAGCCAAGATTCAGCGGGAGGTGGCACAGATACGCAGTATTTT. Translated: CASSQDSAGGGTDTQYF.

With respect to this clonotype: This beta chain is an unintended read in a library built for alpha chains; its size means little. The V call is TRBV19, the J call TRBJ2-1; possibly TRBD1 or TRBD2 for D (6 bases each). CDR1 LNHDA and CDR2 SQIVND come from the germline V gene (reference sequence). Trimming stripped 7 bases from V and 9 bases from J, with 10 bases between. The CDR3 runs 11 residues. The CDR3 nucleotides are TGTGCCAGTACACAGGGACTTGAGCAGTTCTTC. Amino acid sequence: CASTQGLEQFF.

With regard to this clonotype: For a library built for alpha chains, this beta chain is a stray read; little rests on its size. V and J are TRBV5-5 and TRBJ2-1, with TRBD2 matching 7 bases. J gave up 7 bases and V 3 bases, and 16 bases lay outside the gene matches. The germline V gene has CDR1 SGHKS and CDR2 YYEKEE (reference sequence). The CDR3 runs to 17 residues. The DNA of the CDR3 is TGTGCCAGCAGCTCGCCGGGACTCCAGTCCGGGGGGAATGAGCAGTTCTTC. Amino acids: CASSSPGLQSGGNEQFF.

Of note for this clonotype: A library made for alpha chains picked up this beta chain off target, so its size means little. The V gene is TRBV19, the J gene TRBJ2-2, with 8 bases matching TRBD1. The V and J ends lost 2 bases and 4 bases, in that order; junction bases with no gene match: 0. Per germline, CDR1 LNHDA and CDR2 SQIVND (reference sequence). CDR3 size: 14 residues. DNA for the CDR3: TGTGCCAGTAGTATACAGGGGGCCACCGGGGAGCTGTTTTTT. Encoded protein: CASSIQGATGELFF. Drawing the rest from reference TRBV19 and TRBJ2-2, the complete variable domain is DGGITQSPKYLFRKEGQNVTLSCEQNLNHDAMYWYRQDPGQGLRLIYYSQIVNDFQKGDIAEGYSVSREKKESFPLTVTSAQKNPTAFYLCASSIQGATGELFFGEGSRLTVL.

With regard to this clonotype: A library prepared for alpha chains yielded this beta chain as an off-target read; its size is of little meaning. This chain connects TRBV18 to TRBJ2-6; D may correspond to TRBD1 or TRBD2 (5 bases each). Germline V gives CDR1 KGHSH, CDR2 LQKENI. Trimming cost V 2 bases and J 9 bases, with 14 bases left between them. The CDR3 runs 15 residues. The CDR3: CASSPTGLGDNVLTF. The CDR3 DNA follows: TGTGCCAGCTCACCAACGGGGCTGGGCGACAACGTCCTGACTTTC.

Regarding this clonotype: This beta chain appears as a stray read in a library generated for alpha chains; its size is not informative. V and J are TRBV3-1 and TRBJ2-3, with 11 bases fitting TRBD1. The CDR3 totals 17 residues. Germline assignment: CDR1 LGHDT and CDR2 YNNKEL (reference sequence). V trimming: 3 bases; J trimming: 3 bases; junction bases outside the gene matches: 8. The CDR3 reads CASSHALGQGETDTQYF. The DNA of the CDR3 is TGTGCCAGCAGCCACGCCTTGGGACAGGGGGAAACAGATACGCAGTATTTT.

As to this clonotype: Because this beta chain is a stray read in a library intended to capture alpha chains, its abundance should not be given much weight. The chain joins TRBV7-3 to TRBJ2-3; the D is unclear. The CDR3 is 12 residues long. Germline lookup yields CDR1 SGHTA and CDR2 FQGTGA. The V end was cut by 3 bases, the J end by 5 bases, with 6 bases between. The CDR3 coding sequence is TGTGCCAGCAGCTTCAACGGAGATACGCAGTATTTT. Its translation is CASSFNGDTQYF.

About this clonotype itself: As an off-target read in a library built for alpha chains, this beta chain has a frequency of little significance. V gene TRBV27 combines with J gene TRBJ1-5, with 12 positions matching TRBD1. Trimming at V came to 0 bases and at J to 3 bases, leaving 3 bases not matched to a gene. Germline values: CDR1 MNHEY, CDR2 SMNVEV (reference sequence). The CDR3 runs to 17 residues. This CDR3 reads CASSLSGTGGVNQPQHF. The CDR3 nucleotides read TGTGCCAGCAGTTTATCCGGGACAGGGGGCGTCAATCAGCCCCAGCATTTT.

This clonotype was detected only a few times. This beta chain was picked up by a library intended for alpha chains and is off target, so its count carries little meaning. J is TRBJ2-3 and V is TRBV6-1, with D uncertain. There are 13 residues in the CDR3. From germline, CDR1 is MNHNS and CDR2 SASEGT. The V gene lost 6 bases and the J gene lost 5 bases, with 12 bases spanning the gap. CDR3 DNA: TGTGCCAGCAGCCAGCCAGCGCGAGATACGCAGTATTTT. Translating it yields CASSQPARDTQYF.

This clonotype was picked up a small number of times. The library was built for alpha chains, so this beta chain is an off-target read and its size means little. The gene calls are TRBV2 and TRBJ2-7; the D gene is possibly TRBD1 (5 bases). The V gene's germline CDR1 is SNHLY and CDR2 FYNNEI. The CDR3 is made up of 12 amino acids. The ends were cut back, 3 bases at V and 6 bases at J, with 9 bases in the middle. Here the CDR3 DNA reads TGTGCCAGCAGTGAGCAGGGTTTCGAGCAGTACTTC. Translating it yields CASSEQGFEQYF.

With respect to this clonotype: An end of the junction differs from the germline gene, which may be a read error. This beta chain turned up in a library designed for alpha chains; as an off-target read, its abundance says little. CDR3 sequence: CASSLAGTEADF. The CDR3 DNA is TGTGCCAGCAGTTTAGCGGGGACGGAAGCCGACTTC. This chain joins TRBV12-3 or TRBV12-4 and TRBJ2-5; D is possibly TRBD1 or TRBD2 (5 bases each). CDR3 length: 12 amino acids.

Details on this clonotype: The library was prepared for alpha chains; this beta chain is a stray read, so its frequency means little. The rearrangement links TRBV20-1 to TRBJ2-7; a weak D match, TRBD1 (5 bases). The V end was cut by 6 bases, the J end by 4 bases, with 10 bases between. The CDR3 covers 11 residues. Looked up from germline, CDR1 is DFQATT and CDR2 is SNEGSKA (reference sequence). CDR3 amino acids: CSAVDNYEQYV. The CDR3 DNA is TGCAGTGCCGTGGACAATTACGAGCAGTACGTC.

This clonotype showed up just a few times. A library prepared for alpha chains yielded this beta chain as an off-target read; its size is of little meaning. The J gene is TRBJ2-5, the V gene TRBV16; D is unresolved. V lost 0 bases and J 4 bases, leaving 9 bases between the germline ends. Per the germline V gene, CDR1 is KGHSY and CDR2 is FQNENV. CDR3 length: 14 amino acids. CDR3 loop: CASSQSATSETQYF. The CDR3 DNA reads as TGTGCCAGCAGCCAATCCGCCACCTCAGAGACCCAGTACTTC.

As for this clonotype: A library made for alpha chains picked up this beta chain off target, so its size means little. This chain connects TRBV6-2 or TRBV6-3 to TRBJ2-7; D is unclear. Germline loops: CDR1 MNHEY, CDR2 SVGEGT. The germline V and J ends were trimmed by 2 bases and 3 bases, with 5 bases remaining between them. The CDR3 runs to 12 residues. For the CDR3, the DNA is TGTGCCAGCAGTTACGTCGGCTACGAGCAGTACGTC. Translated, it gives CASSYVGYEQYV.

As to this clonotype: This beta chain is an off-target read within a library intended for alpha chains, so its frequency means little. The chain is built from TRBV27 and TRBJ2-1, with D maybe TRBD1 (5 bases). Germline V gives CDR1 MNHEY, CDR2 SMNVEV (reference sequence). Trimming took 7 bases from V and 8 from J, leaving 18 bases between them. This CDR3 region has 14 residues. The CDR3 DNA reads TGTGCCAGCAAGGTCTTTTCTCAGGGTTATGAGCAGTTCTTC. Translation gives CASKVFSQGYEQFF.

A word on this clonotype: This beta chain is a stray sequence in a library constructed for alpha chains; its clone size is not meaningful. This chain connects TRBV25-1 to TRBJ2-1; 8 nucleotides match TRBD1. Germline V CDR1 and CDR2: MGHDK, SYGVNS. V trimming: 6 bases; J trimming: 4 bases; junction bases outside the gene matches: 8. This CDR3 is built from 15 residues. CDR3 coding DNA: TGTGCCAGCAGCTCACAGGGGGGTAGGTACAATGAGCAGTTCTTC. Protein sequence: CASSSQGGRYNEQFF. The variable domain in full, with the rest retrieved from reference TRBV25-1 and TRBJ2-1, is EADIYQTPRYLVIGTGKKITLECSQTMGHDKMYWYQQDPGMELHLIHYSYGVNSTEKGDLSSESTVSRIRTEHFPLTLESARPSHTSQYLCASSSQGGRYNEQFFGPGTRLTVL.

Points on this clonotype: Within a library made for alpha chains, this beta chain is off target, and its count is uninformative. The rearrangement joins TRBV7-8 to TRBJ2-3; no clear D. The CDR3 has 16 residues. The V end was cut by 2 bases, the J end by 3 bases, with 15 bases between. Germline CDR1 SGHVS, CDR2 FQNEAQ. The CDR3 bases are TGTGCCAGCAGCTTAAGGCCGGATCCCCTTACAGATACGCAGTATTTT. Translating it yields CASSLRPDPLTDTQYF. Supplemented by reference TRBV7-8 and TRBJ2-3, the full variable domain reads GAGVSQSPRYKVAKRGQDVALRCDPISGHVSLFWYQQALGQGPEFLTYFQNEAQLDKSGLPSDRFFAERPEGSVSTLKIQRTQQEDSAVYLCASSLRPDPLTDTQYFGPGTRLTVL.

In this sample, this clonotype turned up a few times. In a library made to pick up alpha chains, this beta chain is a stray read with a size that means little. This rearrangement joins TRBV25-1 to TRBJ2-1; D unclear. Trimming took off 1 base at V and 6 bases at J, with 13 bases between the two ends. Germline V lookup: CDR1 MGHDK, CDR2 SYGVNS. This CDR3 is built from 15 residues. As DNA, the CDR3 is TGTGCCAGCAGTGAATCAATCTCCCGGTCCAATGAGCAGTTCTTC. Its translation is CASSESISRSNEQFF. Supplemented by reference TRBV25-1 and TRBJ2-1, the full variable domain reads EADIYQTPRYLVIGTGKKITLECSQTMGHDKMYWYQQDPGMELHLIHYSYGVNSTEKGDLSSESTVSRIRTEHFPLTLESARPSHTSQYLCASSESISRSNEQFFGPGTRLTVL.

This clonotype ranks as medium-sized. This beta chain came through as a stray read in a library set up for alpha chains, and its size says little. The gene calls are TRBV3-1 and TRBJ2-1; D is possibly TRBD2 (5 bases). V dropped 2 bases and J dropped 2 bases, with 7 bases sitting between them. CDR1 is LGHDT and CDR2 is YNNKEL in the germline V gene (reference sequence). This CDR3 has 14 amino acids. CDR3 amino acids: CASSQMTTYNEQFF. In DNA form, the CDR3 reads TGTGCCAGCAGCCAAATGACTACCTACAATGAGCAGTTCTTC.

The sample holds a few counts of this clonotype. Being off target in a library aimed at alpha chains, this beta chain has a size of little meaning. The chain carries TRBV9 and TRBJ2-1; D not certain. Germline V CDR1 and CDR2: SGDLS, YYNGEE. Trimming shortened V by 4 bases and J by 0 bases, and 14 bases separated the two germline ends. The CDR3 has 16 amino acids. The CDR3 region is CASSLNRDRSYNEQFF. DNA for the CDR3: TGTGCCAGCAGCCTCAACAGAGACCGCTCCTACAATGAGCAGTTCTTC.

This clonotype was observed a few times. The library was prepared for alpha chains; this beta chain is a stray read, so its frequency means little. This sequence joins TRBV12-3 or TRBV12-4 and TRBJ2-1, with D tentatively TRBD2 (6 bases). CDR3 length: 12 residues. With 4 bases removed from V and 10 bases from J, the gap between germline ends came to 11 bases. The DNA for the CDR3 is TGTGCCAGCAGTTGGATGGACTACGAGCAGTTCTTC. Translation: CASSWMDYEQFF.

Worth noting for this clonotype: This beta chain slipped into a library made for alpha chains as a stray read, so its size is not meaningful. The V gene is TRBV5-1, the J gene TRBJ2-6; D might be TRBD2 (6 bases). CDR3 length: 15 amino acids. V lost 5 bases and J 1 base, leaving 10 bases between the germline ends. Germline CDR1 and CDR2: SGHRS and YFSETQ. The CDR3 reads CASRPGLSGANVLTF. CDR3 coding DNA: TGCGCCAGCAGACCCGGACTATCTGGGGCCAACGTCCTGACTTTC.

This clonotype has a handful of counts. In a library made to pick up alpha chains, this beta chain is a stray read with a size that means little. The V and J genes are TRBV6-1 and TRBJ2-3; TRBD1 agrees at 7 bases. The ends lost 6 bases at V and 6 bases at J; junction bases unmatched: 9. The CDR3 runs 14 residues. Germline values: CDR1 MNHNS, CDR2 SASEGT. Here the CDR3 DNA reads TGTGCCAGCAGCGCGAGCCCCAGGGGGGATACGCAGTATTTT. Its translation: CASSASPRGDTQYF.

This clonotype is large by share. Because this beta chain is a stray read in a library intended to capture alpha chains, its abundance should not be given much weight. CDR3 region: CASSFQGALSEQYF. As DNA, the CDR3 is TGCGCCAGCAGCTTCCAGGGGGCCCTTAGCGAGCAGTACTTC. The chain uses TRBV5-1 and TRBJ2-7; 8 bases fit TRBD1. V dropped 2 bases and J dropped 6; count of bases not matched to a gene: 7. The CDR3 is 14 residues long. Germline V CDR1 and CDR2: SGHRS, YFSETQ.

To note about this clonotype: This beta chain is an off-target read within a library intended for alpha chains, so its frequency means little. The CDR3 bases are TGCGCCAGCAGCCAAGGGACTCCCTACAATGAGCAGTTCTTC. This codes for CASSQGTPYNEQFF. The rearrangement uses TRBV4-3 and TRBJ2-1; possible D gene TRBD2, 5 bases. Trimming removed 1 base from V and 2 bases from J, with 6 bases in between. Germline values: CDR1 LGHNA, CDR2 YSLEER. The length of the CDR3 is 14 residues.

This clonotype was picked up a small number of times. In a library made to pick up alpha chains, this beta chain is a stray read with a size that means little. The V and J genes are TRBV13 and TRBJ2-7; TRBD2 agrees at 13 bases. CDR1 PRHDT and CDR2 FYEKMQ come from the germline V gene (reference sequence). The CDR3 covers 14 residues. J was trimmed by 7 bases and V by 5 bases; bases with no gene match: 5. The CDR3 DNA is TGTGCCAGCAGCCAACTAGCGGGAGGGAAAGAGCAGTACTTC. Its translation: CASSQLAGGKEQYF. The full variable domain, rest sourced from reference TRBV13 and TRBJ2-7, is AAGVIQSPRHLIKEKRETATLKCYPIPRHDTVYWYQQGPGQDPQFLISFYEKMQSDKGSIPDRFSAQQFSDYHSELNMSSLELGDSALYFCASSQLAGGKEQYFGPGTRLTVT.